In this sample, the clone carrying this T cell receptor beta chain turned up many times. Its target is unknown. TCR beta CDR3 region amplification was performed from RNA transcripts. First-round RT-PCR of the TCR CDR3 relied on the HTBI primer set. TCRdb reprocessed the multiplex PCR reads via MiXCR and lists one record per CDR3 protein. This sample has 350,000 to 400,000 distinct CDR3 sequences, with approximately 18% found just once. Source material for PBMCs was 10 ml fresh peripheral blood. This sample was included in a study of T cells in Graves' hyperthyroidism and ophthalmopathy. Study-wide context: Sampling of peripheral blood happened at initial diagnosis, prior to any treatment.

Study-wide results and caveats: From stable hyperthyroidism, ophthalmopathy was separated by a 13 V-J model.

Germline CDR1 and CDR2: SEHNR and FQNEAQ (reference sequence). V dropped 8 bases and J dropped 0 bases, with 8 bases sitting between them. The CDR3 spans 13 residues. The chain has TRBV7-9 and TRBJ2-1; D is ambiguous. The source of this sequence is a man younger than 35 with Graves' ophthalmopathy. Sample: blood. The CDR3 region is CASQESSYNEQFF. As DNA, the CDR3 is TGTGCCAGCCAGGAGAGCTCCTACAATGAGCAGTTCTTC.